The T cell receptor (beta chain) described here comes from a study of control samples from healthy donors and cancer patients. Clones were read by immunoSEQ multiplex PCR, and TCRdb kept only the in-frame ones, dropping some. The table records approximately 82,000 clones, 87% of them present only once. The germline gives CDR1 MNHEY, CDR2 SVGEGT. The J segment lost 3 bases and the V segment lost 5 bases, leaving 3 bases of the junction unmatched. The CDR3 spans 16 residues. This clonotype was sampled from a man over 45 in good health. What was sequenced was blood. This chain joins TRBV6-2 or TRBV6-3 and TRBJ2-2; 13 bases fit TRBD2. CDR3 protein: CASSHGLAGDTGELFF. As DNA, the CDR3 is TGTGCCAGCAGTCACGGACTAGCGGGGGACACCGGGGAGCTGTTTTTT.